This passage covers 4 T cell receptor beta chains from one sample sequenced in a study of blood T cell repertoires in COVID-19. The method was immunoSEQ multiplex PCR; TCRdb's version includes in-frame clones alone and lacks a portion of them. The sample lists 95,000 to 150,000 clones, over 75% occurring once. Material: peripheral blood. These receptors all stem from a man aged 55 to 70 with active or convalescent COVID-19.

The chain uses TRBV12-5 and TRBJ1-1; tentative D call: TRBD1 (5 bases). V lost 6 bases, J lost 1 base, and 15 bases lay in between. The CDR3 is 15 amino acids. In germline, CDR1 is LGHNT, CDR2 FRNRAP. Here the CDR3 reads CASGFTRATNTEAFF. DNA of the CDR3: TGTGCTAGTGGCTTCACCAGGGCTACGAACACTGAAGCTTTCTTT.

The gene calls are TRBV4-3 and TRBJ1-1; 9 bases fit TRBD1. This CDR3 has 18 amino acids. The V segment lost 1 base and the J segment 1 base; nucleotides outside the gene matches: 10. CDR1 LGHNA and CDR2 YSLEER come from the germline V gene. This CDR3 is CASSQASAPGQGNTEAFF. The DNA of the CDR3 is TGCGCCAGCAGCCAAGCGAGCGCCCCGGGACAGGGGAACACTGAAGCTTTCTTT.

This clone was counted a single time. CDR3 loop: CASSLDRVGIYGYTF. For the CDR3, the DNA is TGTGCCAGCAGCTTGGACAGGGTCGGAATCTATGGCTACACCTTC. The chain couples TRBV5-4 to TRBJ1-2; D is possibly TRBD1 (6 bases). CDR3 size: 15 residues. CDR1 and CDR2 (germline): SGHNT, YYREEE (reference sequence). V lost 0 bases, J lost 4 bases, and 13 bases lay in between.

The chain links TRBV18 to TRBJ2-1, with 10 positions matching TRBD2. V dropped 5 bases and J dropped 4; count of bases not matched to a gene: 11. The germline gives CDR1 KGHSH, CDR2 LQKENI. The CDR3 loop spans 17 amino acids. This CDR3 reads CASSGASGSWRYNEQFF. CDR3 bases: TGTGCCAGCTCAGGAGCTAGCGGGAGCTGGCGTTACAATGAGCAGTTCTTC.